Included here is one TCR beta chain sequence, with context. Its antigen is still unknown. The length of the CDR3 is 12 residues. With 5 bases removed from V and 5 bases from J, the gap between germline ends came to 10 bases. Germline CDR1 SQVTM, CDR2 ANQGSEA. The source of the sample is a study of human T cells and chemical hapten exposure. General observations from the study: There was no change with DPC sensitization in TCRs above 1 in 1000 frequency.

TCRdb passed the RACE reads through MiXCR, listing each CDR3 protein once. The sample lists about 34,000 distinct CDR3 sequences, 6% to 7% occurring once. Time point given: patch test 1, 2 weeks after DPC sensitization. Indicated treatment: therapeutic diphenylcyclopropenone sensitization with weekly scalp DPC. Researchers extracted total RNA from unfractionated whole blood. The chain uses TRBV29-1 and TRBJ2-4; the D is unclear. This receptor was obtained from a woman aged 30 to 39 with alopecia areata. Some clones in this sample may be carry-over from other donors' samples. The starting material was whole blood, obtained in connection with sensitization to the hapten diphenylcyclopropenone (DPC). As DNA, the CDR3 is TGCAGCGTTACGAGACTCGAAAACATTCAGTACTTC. Protein product: CSVTRLENIQYF.